This TCR beta chain emerged from a study of blood T cell repertoires in COVID-19. Repertoires were generated with immunoSEQ multiplex PCR, while TCRdb's copy carries only in-frame clones and drops some. Of fewer than 250,000 clones in the sample, approximately 90% are singletons; the top ten hold under 30%. Trimming shortened V by 2 bases and J by 2 bases, and 6 bases separated the two germline ends. Germline CDR1 and CDR2: MNHEY and SMNVEV (reference sequence). The CDR3 consists of 13 residues. The sequenced sample was PBMCs or T cells enriched from blood (not recorded which). V usage is TRBV27 and J usage is TRBJ1-2, with D unclear. The receptor's source is a woman aged 40-49 years in a cohort exposed to, infected with or recovered from COVID-19 (not recorded which). In nucleotides, the CDR3 is TGTGCCAGCAGTTTAAGCCGGAACTATGGCTACACCTTC. Its translation: CASSLSRNYGYTF.